This T cell receptor beta chain came from a study of memory CD4+ T cells and cytomegalovirus serostatus. General observations from the study: CD4+ memory repertoires contained about two fifths of the 164 reported CMV TCRbeta sequences.

Data came from immunoSEQ multiplex PCR; TCRdb stores just in-frame clones and leaves some out. The table has about 60,000 clones, 77% seen once; the top ten hold nearly 0.9%. The CDR3 spans 11 residues. Germline CDR1 reads ENHRY; CDR2 reads SYGVKD. The sort gate was single viable CD3+CD4+CD8-CD45RO+ cells for memory CD4+ T cells. Notes on this clone: What it binds is unknown. It may be a read error: a sequence one base away is much more abundant.

This clonotype was obtained from an adult in good health and CMV-seronegative. Specimen: memory CD4+ T cells from blood. The chain combines TRBV10-3 with TRBJ1-1, with D uncertain. For the CDR3, the DNA is TGTGCCATCAGGGAAAACACTGAAGTTTTCTTT. It encodes CAIRENTEVFF.